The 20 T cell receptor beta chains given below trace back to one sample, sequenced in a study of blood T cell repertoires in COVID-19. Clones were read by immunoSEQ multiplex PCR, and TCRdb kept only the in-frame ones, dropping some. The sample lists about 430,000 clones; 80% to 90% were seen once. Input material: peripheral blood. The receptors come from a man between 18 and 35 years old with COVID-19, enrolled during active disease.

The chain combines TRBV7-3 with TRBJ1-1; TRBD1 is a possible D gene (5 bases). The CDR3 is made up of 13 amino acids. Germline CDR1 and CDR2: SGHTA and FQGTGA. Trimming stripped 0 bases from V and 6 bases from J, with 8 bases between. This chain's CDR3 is CASSLTWGAEAFF. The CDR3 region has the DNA TGTGCCAGCAGCTTAACCTGGGGGGCTGAAGCTTTCTTT.

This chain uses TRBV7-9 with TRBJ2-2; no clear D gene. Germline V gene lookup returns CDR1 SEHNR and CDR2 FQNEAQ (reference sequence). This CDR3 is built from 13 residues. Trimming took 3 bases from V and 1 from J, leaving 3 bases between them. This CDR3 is CASSFVNTGELFF. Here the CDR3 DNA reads TGTGCCAGCAGCTTCGTGAACACCGGGGAGCTGTTTTTT.

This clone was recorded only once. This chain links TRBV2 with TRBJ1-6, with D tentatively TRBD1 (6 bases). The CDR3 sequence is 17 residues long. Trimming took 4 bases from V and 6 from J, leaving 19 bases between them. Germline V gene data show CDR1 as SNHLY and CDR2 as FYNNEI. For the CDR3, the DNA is TGTGCCAGCAGTGGGGAGGCGGGGGGCGAAGTTAATTCACCCCTCCACTTT. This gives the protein CASSGEAGGEVNSPLHF.

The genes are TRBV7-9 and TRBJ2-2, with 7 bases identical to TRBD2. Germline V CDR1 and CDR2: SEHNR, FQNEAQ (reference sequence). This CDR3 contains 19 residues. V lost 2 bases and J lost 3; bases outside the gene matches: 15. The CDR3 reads CASSLSRLPAGVHTGELFF. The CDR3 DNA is TGTGCCAGCAGCTTATCCCGGTTGCCTGCGGGAGTGCACACCGGGGAGCTGTTTTTT.

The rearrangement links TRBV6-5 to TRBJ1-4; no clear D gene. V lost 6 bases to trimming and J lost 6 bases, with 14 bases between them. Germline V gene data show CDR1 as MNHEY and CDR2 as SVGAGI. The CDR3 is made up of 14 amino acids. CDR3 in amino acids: CASRVRDLHEKLFF. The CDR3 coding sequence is TGTGCCAGCAGGGTCCGGGATCTCCATGAAAAACTGTTTTTT.

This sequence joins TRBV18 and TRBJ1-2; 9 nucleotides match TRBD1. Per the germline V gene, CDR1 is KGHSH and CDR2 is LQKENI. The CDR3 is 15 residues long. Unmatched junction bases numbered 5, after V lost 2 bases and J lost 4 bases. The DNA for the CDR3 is TGTGCCAGCTCACCAACAGGGGGCGCGGGCTATGGCTACACCTTC. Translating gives CASSPTGGAGYGYTF.

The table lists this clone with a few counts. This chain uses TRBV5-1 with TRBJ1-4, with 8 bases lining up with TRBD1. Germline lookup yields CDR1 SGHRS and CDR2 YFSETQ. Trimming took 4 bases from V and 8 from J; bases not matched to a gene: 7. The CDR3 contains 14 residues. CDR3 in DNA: TGCGCCAGCAGCCCGGACAGGGTTGGGGAAAAACTGTTTTTT. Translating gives CASSPDRVGEKLFF.

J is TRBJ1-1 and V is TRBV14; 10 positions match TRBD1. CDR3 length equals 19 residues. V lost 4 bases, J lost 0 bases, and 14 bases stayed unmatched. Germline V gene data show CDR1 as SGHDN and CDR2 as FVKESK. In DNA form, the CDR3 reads TGTGCCAGCAGCCGTCGAAAGGACAGGGGGTTGAGGGTGAACACTGAAGCTTTCTTT. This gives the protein CASSRRKDRGLRVNTEAFF. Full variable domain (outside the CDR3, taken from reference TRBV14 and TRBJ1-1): EAGVTQFPSHSVIEKGQTVTLRCDPISGHDNLYWYRRVMGKEIKFLLHFVKESKQDESGMPNNRFLAERTGGTYSTLKVQPAELEDSGVYFCASSRRKDRGLRVNTEAFFGQGTRLTVV.

CDR3 sequence reads: CASSPDLQETQYF. The CDR3 region has the DNA TGTGCCAGCAGCCCGGACTTGCAAGAGACCCAGTACTTC. This chain connects TRBV7-6 to TRBJ2-5; tentatively, D is TRBD2 (5 bases). The V gene's germline CDR1 is SGHVS and CDR2 FNYEAQ. Trimming left V 5 bases short and J 2 bases short, with 9 bases between. This CDR3 is built from 13 residues.

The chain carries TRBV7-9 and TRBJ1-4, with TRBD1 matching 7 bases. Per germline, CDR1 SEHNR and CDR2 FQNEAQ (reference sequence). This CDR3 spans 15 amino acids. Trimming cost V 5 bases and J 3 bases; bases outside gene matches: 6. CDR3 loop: CASSPGDSANEKLFF. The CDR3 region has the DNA TGTGCCAGCAGCCCCGGGGACAGCGCTAATGAAAAACTGTTTTTT.

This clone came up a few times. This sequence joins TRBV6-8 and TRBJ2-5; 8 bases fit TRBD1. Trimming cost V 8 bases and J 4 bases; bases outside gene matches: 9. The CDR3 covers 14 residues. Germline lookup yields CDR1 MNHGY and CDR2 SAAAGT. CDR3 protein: CASLHPGGAETQYF. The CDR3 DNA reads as TGTGCCAGCTTACATCCAGGGGGCGCAGAGACCCAGTACTTC.

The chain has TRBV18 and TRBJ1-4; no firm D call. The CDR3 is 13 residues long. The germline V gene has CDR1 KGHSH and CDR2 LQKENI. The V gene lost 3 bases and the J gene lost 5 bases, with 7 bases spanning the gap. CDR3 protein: CASSPAVNEKLFF. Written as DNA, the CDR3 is TGTGCCAGCTCACCGGCAGTGAATGAAAAACTGTTTTTT.

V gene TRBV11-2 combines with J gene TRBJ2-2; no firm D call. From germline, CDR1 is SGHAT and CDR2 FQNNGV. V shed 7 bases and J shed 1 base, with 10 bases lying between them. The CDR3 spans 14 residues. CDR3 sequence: CASTRSQNTGELFF. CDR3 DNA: TGTGCCAGCACCAGATCCCAGAACACCGGGGAGCTGTTTTTT.

CDR3 sequence: CASGRSGGAEELFF. The DNA for the CDR3 is TGTGCCAGCGGCAGGAGCGGGGGGGCCGAGGAGCTGTTTTTT. The chain combines TRBV18 with TRBJ2-2, with TRBD2 identical over 10 bases. The CDR3 has 14 residues. V lost 8 bases to trimming and J lost 10 bases; unmatched junction nucleotides: 10. The germline V gene encodes CDR1 KGHSH and CDR2 LQKENI.

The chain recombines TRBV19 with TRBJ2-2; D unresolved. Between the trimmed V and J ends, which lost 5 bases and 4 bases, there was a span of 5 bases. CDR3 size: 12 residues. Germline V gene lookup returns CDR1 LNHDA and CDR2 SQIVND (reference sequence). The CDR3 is CASSQFTGELFF. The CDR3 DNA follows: TGTGCCAGTAGTCAATTCACCGGGGAGCTGTTTTTT.

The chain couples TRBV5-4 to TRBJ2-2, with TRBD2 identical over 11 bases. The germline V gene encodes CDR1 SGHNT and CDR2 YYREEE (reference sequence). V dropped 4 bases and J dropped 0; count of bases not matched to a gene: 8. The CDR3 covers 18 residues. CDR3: CASSPALAGAANTGELFF. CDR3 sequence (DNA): TGTGCCAGCAGCCCTGCACTAGCGGGGGCCGCGAACACCGGGGAGCTGTTTTTT.

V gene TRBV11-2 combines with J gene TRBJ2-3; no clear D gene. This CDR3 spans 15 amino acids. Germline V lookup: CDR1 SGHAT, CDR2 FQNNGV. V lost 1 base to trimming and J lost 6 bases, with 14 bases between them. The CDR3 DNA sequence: TGTGCCAGCAGCTTAGGTTCTAGAGAAGGTGATACGCAGTATTTT. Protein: CASSLGSREGDTQYF. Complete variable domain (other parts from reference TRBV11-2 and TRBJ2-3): EAGVAQSPRYKIIEKRQSVAFWCNPISGHATLYWYQQILGQGPKLLIQFQNNGVVDDSQLPKDRFSAERLKGVDSTLKIQPAKLEDSAVYLCASSLGSREGDTQYFGPGTRLTVL.

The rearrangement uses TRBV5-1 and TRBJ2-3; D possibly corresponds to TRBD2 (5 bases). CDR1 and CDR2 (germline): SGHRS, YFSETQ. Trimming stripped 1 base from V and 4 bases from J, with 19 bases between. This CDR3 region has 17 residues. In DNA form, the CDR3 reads TGCGCCAGCAGCTTGTCGTTCACGGGAATATGGGCAGATACGCAGTATTTT. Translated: CASSLSFTGIWADTQYF.

CDR3 in amino acids: CASSLSWETVFYEQYF. The CDR3 DNA is TGTGCCAGCAGCTTAAGCTGGGAGACGGTCTTCTACGAGCAGTACTTC. The V gene is TRBV7-8, the J gene TRBJ2-7; TRBD2 might be the D (5 bases). The CDR3 sequence is 16 residues long. V dropped 2 bases and J dropped 3 bases, with 17 bases sitting between them. Germline lookup yields CDR1 SGHVS and CDR2 FQNEAQ.

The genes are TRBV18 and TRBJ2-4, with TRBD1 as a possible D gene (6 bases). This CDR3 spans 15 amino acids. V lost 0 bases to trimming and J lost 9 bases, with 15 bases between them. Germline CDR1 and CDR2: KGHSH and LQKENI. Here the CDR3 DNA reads TGTGCCAGCTCACCACCGGACTCCCTCAGGGGCATTCAGTACTTC. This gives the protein CASSPPDSLRGIQYF.